This note documents a single T cell receptor beta chain sequence. The antigen remains unidentified. These data belong to a study of cytomegalovirus exposure and HLA in healthy donors. In the PCR, 60 Vbeta and 13 Jbeta primers were used. Profiling relied on immunoSEQ multiplex PCR, and the TCRdb table lists in-frame clones only, not all of them. The table includes some 200,000 clones, 82% detected once. Study-level findings and limits: There were several of the most significant clusters that appeared linked to common viral pathogens in a later analysis. Later work found most CMV-associated TCR beta chains apparently HLA-restricted. Later analysis reportedly placed an Asian-associated ancestry cluster below the roughly 680-donor mean in N-insertions.

The CDR3 contains 10 residues. V usage is TRBV5-3 and J usage is TRBJ1-2, with D unclear. TRBV5-3 is classed as an ORF, of uncertain function. The receptor's source is a woman aged 18-29 years in good health and CMV-seronegative. The source material was PBMCs. The chain's CDR3 is CIPVRFGYTF. In DNA, the CDR3 is TGTATTCCAGTTCGATTTGGCTACACCTTC.